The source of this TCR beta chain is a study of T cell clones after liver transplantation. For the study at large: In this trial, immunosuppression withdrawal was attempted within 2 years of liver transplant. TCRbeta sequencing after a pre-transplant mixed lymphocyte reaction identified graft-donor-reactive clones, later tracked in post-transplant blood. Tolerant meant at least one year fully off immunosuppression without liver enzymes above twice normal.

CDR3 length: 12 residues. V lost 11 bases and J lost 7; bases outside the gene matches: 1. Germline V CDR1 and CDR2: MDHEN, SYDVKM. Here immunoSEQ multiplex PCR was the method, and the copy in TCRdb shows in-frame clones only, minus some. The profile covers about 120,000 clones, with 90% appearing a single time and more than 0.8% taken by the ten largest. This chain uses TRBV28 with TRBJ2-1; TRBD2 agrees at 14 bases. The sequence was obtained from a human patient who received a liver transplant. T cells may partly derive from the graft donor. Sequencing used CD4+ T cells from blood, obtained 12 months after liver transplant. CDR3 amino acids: CAGTSGSNEQFF. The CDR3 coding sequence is TGTGCCGGGACTAGCGGGAGTAATGAGCAGTTCTTC.